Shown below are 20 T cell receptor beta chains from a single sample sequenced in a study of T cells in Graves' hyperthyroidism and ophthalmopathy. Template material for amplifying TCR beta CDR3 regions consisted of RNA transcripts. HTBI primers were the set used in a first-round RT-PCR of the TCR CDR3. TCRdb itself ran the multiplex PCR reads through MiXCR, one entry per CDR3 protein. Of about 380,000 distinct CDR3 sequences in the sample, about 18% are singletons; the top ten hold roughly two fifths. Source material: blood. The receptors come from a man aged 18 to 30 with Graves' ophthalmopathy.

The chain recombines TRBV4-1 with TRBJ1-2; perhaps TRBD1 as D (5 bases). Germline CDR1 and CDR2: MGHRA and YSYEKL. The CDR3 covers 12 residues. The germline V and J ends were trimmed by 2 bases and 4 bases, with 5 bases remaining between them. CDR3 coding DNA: TGCGCCAGCAGCCAAAGGGGCTATGGCTACACCTTC. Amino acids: CASSQRGYGYTF.

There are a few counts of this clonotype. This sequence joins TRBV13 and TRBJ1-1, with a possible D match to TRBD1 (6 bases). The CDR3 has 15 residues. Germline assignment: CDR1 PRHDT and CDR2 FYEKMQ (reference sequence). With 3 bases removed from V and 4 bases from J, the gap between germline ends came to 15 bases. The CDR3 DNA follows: TGTGCCAGCAGCTTTCGCTCGGGGGGCGTCACTGAAGCTTTCTTT. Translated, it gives CASSFRSGGVTEAFF.

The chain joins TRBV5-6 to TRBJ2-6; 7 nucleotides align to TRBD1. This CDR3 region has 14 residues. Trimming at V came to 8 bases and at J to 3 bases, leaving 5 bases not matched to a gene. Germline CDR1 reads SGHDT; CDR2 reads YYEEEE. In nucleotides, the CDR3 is TGTGCCAGTAAAGACAGGGTTGGGGCCAACGTCCTGACTTTC. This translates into CASKDRVGANVLTF.

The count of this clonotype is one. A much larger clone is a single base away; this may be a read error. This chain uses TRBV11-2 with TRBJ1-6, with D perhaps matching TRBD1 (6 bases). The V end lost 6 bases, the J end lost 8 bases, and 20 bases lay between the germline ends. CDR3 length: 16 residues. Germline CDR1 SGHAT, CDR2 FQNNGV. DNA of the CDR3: TGTGCCAGCAGTCACGTCGTAGGGGGGCTTCATTCACCCCTCCACTTT. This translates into CASSHVVGGLHSPLHF.

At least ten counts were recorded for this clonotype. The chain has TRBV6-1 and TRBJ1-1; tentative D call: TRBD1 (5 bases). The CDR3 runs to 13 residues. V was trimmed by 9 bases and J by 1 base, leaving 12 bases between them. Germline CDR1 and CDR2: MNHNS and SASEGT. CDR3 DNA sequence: TGTGCCAGTAGCAGGGTGGGGAACACTGAAGCTTTCTTT. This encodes CASSRVGNTEAFF.

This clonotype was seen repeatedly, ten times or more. The CDR3 coding sequence is TGTGCCATCAGAGGGGACAGCACAGATACGCAGTATTTT. Its translation is CAIRGDSTDTQYF. The chain employs TRBV10-3 and TRBJ2-3; D possibly uses TRBD1 or TRBD2 (5 bases each). Deletions cut 6 bases from V and 0 bases from J, with 7 bases between. CDR1 and CDR2 from the germline V gene are ENHRY and SYGVKD. The CDR3 consists of 13 residues.

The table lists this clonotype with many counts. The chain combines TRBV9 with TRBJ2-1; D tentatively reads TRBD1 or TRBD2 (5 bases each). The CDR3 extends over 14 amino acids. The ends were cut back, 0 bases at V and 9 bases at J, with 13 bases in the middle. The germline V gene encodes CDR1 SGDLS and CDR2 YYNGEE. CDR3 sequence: CASSVGTGGGEQFF. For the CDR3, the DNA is TGTGCCAGCAGCGTAGGTACAGGAGGCGGTGAGCAGTTCTTC.

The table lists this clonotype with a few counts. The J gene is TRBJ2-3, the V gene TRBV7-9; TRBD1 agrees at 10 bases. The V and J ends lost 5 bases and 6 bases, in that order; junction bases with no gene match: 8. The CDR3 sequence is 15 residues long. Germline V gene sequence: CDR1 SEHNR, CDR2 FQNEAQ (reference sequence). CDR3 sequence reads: CASSTRQGALDTQYF. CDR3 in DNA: TGTGCCAGCAGCACAAGACAGGGGGCTTTGGATACGCAGTATTTT.

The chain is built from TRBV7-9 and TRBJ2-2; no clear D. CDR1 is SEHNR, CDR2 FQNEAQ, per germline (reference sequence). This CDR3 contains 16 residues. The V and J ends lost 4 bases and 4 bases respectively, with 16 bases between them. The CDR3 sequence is CASSSIGRGGTGELFF. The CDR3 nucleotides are TGTGCCAGCAGCTCCATTGGGCGCGGCGGCACCGGGGAGCTGTTTTTT. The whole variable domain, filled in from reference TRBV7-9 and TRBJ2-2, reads DTGVSQNPRHKITKRGQNVTFRCDPISEHNRLYWYRQTLGQGPEFLTYFQNEAQLEKSRLLSDRFSAERPKGSFSTLEIQRTEQGDSAMYLCASSSIGRGGTGELFFGEGSRLTVL.

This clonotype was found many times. CDR3 protein: CATSMTGPLNQPQHF. The CDR3 bases are TGTGCCACCAGCATGACAGGGCCTCTCAATCAGCCCCAGCATTTT. The chain is built from TRBV15 and TRBJ1-5; 7 bases align to TRBD1. J gave up 3 bases and V 4 bases, and 6 bases lay outside the gene matches. Germline-derived CDR1 and CDR2 are LNHNV and YYDKDF (reference sequence). The CDR3 spans 15 residues.

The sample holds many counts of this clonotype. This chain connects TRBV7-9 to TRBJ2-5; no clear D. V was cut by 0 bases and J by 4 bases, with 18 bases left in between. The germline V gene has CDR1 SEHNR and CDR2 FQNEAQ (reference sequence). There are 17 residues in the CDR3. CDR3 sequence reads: CASSLAGDIVWVETQYF. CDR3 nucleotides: TGTGCCAGCAGCTTAGCTGGAGACATAGTGTGGGTAGAGACCCAGTACTTC.

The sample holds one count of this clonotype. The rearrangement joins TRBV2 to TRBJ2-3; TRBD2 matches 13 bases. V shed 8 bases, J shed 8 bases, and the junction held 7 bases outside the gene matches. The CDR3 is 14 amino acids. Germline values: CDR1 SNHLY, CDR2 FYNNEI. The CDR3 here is CASAGTSGVGTQYF. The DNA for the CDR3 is TGTGCCAGCGCGGGGACTAGCGGGGTGGGTACGCAGTATTTT.

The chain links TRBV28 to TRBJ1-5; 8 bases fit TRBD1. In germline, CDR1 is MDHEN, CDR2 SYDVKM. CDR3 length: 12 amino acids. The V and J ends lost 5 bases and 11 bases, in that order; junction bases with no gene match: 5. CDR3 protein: CASSHLQGAQHF. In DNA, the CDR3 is TGTGCCAGCAGTCATCTACAGGGGGCCCAGCATTTT.

CDR3 bases: TGCGCCAGCAGCTTGGACGGACGCGGCAATGAGCAGTTCTTC. It is translated as CASSLDGRGNEQFF. The chain links TRBV5-1 to TRBJ2-1; unclear D gene. CDR3 length: 14 amino acids. V was cut by 0 bases and J by 6 bases, with 10 bases left in between. Germline CDR1 reads SGHRS; CDR2 reads YFSETQ.

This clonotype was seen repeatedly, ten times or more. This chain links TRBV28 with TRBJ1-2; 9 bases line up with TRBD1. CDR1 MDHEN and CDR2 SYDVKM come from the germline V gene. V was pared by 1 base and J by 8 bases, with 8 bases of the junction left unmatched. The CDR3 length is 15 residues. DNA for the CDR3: TGTGCCAGCAGTTTATTGATACAGGGGGCAGAAGGCTACACCTTC. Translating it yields CASSLLIQGAEGYTF.

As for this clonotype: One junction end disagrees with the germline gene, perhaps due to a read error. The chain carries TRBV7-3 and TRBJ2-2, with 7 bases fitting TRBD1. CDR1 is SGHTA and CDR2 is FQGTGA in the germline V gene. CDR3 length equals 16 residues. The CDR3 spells CTSSFSGTANTGELFF. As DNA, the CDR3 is TGTACCAGCAGCTTCTCCGGGACAGCGAACACCGGGGAGCTGTTTTTT.

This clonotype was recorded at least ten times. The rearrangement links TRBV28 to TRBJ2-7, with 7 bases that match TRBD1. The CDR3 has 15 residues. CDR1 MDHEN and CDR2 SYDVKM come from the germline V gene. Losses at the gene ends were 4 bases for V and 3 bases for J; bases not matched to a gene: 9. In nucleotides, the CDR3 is TGTGCCAGCAGTTATAACCCCCGGGACAGCTACGAGCAGTACTTC. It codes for CASSYNPRDSYEQYF.

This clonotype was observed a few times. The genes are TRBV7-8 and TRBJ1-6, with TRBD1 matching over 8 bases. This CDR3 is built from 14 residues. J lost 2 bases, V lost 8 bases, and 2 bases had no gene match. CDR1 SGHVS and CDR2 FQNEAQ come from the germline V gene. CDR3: CASGQGPYNSPLHF. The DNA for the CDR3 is TGTGCCAGCGGACAGGGCCCCTATAATTCACCCCTCCACTTT.

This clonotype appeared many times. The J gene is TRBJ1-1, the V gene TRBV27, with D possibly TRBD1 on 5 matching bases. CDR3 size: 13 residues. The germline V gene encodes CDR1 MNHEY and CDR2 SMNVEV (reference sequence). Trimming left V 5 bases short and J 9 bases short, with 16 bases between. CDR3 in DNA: TGTGCCAGCAGTCCTCTGTGGGGGAGTCAAGCTTTCTTT. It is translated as CASSPLWGSQAFF.

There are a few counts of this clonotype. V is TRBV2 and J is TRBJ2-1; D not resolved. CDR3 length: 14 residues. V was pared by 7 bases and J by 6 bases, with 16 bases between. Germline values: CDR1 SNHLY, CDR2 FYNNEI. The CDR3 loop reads CASNRGGLGNEQFF. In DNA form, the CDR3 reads TGTGCCAGCAACCGAGGTGGCCTTGGCAATGAGCAGTTCTTC.